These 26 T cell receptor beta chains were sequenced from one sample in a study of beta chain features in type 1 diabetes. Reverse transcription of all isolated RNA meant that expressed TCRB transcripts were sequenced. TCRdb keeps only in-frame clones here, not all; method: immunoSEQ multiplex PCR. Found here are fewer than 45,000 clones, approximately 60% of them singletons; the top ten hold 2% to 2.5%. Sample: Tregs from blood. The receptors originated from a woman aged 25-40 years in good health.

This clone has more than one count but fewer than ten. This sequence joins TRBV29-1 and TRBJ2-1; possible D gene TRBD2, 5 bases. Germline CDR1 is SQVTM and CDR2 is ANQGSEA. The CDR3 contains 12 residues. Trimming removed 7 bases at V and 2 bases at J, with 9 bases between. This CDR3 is CSGSVTYNEQFF. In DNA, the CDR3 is TGCAGCGGTAGCGTGACCTACAATGAGCAGTTCTTC.

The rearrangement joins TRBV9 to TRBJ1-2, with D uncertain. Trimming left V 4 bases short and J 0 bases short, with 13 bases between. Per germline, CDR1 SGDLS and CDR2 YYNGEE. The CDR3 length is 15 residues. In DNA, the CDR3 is TGTGCCAGCAGCTCCTCCGGGAGCACTAACTATGGCTACACCTTC. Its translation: CASSSSGSTNYGYTF.

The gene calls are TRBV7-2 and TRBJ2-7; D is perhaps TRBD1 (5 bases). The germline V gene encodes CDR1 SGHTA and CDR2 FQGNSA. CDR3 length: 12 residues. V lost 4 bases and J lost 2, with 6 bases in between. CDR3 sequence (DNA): TGTGCCAGCAGCTCGACAGCCTACGAGCAGTACTTC. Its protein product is CASSSTAYEQYF.

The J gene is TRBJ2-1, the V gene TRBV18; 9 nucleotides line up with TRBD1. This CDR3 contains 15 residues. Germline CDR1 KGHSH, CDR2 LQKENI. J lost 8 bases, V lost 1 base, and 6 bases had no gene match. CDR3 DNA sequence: TGTGCCAGCTCACCACTACCACAGGGGGCCGATGAGCAGTTCTTC. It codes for CASSPLPQGADEQFF.

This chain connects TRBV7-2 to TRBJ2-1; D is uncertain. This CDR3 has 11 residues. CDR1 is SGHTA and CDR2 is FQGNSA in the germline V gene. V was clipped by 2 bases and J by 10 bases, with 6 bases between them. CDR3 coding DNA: TGTGCCAGCAGCTTATTCGGGGAGCAGTTCTTC. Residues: CASSLFGEQFF.

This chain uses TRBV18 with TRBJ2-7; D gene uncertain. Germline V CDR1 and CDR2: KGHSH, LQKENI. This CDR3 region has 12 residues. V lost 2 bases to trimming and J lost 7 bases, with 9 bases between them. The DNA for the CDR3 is TGTGCCAGCTCACCAGGCGGCAGAGAGCAGTACTTC. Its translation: CASSPGGREQYF.

The CDR3 protein is CASSLTSGRANTGELFF. The CDR3 DNA reads as TGTGCCAGCAGCCTGACTAGCGGGAGGGCGAACACCGGGGAGCTGTTTTTT. The V gene is TRBV13, the J gene TRBJ2-2; 14 positions agree with TRBD2. CDR3 length: 17 amino acids. V lost 5 bases and J lost 0; bases outside the gene matches: 2. Per germline, CDR1 PRHDT and CDR2 FYEKMQ (reference sequence).

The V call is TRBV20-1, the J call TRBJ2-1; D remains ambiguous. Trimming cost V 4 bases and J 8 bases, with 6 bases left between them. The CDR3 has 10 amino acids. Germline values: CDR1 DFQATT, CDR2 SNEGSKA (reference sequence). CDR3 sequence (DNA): TGCAGTGCTATTGACTATGAGCAGTTCTTC. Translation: CSAIDYEQFF.

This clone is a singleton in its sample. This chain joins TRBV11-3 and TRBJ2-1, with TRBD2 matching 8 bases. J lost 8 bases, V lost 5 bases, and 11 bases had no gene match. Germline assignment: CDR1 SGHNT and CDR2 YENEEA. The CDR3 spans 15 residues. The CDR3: CASSPGGGRIDEQFF. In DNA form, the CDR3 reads TGTGCCAGCAGCCCGGGAGGCGGGAGGATCGATGAGCAGTTCTTC.

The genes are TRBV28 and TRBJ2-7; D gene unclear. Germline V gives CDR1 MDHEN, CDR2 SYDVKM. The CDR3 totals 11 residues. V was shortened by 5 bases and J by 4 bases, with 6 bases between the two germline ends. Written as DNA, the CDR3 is TGTGCCAGCAGTCCTAGGTACGAGCAGTACTTC. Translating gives CASSPRYEQYF.

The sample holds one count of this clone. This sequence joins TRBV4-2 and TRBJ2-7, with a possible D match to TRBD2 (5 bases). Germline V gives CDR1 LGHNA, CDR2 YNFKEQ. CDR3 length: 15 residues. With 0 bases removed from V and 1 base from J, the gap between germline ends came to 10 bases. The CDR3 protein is CASSQEISVSYEQYF. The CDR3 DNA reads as TGTGCCAGCAGCCAAGAGATTAGCGTTTCCTACGAGCAGTACTTC.

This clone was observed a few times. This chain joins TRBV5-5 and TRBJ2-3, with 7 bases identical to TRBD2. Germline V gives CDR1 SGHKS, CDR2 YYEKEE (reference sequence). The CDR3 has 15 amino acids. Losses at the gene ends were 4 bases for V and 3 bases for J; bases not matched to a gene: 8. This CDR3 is CASSPRLAATDTQYF. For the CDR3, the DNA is TGTGCCAGCAGCCCTAGACTAGCTGCAACAGATACGCAGTATTTT.

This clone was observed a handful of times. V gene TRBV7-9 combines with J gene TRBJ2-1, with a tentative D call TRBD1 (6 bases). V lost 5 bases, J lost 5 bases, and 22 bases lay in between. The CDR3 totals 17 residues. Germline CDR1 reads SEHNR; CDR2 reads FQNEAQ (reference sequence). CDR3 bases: TGTGCCAGCAGCGACGACAGGAGGCTCGTCCTACACAATGAGCAGTTCTTC. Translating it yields CASSDDRRLVLHNEQFF. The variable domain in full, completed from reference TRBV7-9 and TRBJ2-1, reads DTGVSQNPRHKITKRGQNVTFRCDPISEHNRLYWYRQTLGQGPEFLTYFQNEAQLEKSRLLSDRFSAERPKGSFSTLEIQRTEQGDSAMYLCASSDDRRLVLHNEQFFGPGTRLTVL.

Here the CDR3 DNA reads TGTGCCAGCAGTTACTCCAGTGGAGGGGCGACCTACGAGCAGTACTTC. This codes for CASSYSSGGATYEQYF. This chain links TRBV6-5 with TRBJ2-7; tentative D call: TRBD2 (6 bases). V was cut by 0 bases and J by 2 bases, with 14 bases left in between. Germline V gives CDR1 MNHEY, CDR2 SVGAGI. This CDR3 region has 16 residues.

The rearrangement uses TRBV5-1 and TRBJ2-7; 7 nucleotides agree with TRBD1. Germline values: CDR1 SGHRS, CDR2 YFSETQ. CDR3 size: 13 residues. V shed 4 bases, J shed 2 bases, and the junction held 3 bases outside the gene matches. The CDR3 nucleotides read TGCGCCAGCAGCCAGGGGGTCCCCTACGAGCAGTACTTC. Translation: CASSQGVPYEQYF. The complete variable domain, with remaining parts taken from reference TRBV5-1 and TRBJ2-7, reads KAGVTQTPRYLIKTRGQQVTLSCSPISGHRSVSWYQQTPGQGLQFLFEYFSETQRNKGNFPGRFSGRQFSNSRSEMNVSTLELGDSALYLCASSQGVPYEQYFGPGTRLTVT.

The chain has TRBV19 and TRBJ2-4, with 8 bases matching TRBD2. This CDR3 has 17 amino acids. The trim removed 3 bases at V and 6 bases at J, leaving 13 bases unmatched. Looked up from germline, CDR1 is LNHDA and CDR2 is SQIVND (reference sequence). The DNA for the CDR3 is TGTGCCAGTAGTATTACGGGGGCCAGCGGGGGTAGAAACATTCAGTACTTC. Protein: CASSITGASGGRNIQYF.

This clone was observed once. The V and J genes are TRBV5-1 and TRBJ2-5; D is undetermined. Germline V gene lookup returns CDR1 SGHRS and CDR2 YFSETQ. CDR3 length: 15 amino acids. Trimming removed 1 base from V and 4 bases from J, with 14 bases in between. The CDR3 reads CASSLYRAVGETQYF. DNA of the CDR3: TGCGCCAGCAGCTTGTATCGAGCTGTTGGAGAGACCCAGTACTTC.

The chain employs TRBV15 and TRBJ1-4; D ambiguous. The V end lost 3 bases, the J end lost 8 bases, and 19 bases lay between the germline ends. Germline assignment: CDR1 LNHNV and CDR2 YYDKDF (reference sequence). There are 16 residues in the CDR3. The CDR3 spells CATSSRTGPGGEKLFF. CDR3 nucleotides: TGTGCCACCAGCAGCAGAACCGGACCTGGCGGGGAAAAACTGTTTTTT.

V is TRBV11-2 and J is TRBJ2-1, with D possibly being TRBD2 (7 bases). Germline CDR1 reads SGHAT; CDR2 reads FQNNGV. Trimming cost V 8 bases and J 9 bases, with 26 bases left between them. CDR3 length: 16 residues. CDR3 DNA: TGTGCCAGCGTCAGGGGAGCGGGAACTAACAACGGTGAGCAGTTCTTC. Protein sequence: CASVRGAGTNNGEQFF.

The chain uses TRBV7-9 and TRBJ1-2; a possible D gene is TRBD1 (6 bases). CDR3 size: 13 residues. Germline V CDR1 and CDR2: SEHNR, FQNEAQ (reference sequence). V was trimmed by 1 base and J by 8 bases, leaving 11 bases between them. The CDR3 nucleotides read TGTGCCAGCAGCTTAGGGCGGGGGCCGGGCTACACCTTC. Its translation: CASSLGRGPGYTF.

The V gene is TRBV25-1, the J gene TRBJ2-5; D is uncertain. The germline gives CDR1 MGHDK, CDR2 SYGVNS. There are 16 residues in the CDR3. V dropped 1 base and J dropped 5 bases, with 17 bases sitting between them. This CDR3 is CASSEFSRGGGETQYF. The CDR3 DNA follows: TGTGCCAGCAGTGAATTTAGCAGAGGCGGCGGCGAGACCCAGTACTTC.

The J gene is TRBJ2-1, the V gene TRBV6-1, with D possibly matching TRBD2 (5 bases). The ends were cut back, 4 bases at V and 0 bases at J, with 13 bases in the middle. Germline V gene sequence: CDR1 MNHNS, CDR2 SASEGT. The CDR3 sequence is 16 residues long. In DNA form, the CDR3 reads TGTGCCAGCAGTGGGCCTAGCCAGAGCTCCTACAATGAGCAGTTCTTC. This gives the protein CASSGPSQSSYNEQFF.

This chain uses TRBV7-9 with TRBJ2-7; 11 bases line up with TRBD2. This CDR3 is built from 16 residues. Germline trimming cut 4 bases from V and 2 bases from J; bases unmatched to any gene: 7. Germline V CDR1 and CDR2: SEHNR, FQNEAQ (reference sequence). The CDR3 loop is CASSSITSGSAYEQYF. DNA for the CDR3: TGTGCCAGCAGCTCAATCACTAGCGGGAGCGCCTACGAGCAGTACTTC. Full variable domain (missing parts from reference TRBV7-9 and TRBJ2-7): DTGVSQNPRHKITKRGQNVTFRCDPISEHNRLYWYRQTLGQGPEFLTYFQNEAQLEKSRLLSDRFSAERPKGSFSTLEIQRTEQGDSAMYLCASSSITSGSAYEQYFGPGTRLTVT.

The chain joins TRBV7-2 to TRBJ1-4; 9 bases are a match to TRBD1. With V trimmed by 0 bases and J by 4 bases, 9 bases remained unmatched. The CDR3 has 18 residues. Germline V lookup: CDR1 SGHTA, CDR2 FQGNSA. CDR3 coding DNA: TGTGCCAGCAGCTTAGCGATTGGGACAGGGCGGGATAATGAAAAACTGTTTTTT. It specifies CASSLAIGTGRDNEKLFF.

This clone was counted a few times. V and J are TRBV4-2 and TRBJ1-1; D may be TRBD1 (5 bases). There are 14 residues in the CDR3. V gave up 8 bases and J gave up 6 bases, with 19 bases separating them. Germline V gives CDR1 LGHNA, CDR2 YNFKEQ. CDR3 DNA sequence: TGTGCCAGCGGCAGGTGGTCATCGGGGGCTGAAGCTTTCTTT. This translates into CASGRWSSGAEAFF.

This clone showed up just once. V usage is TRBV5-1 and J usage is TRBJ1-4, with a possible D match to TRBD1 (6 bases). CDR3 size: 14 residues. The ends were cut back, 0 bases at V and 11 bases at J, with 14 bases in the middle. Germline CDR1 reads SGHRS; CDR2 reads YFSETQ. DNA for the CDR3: TGCGCCAGCAGCTTGGAGCGGGGGGGCGGTAAACTGTTTTTT. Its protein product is CASSLERGGGKLFF.